Shown below are 9 T cell receptor beta chains from a single sample sequenced in a study of OX40 agonist ivuxolimab in advanced cancers. Sequenced by immunoSEQ multiplex PCR; TCRdb stores in-frame clones only, minus some. This repertoire shows some 61,000 clones, 90% found once; its top ten account for approximately 4.6%. The specimen comprised CD4+ or CD8+ T cells sorted from blood, sampled in a trial of the OX40 agonist ivuxolimab. All receptors derive from an adult with an advanced solid tumor such as melanoma, head and neck, liver or kidney cancer.

This clone was observed a handful of times. The chain has TRBV5-1 and TRBJ1-1, with D maybe TRBD1 (6 bases). This CDR3 is built from 15 residues. Germline lookup yields CDR1 SGHRS and CDR2 YFSETQ. The V and J ends lost 4 bases and 0 bases respectively, with 13 bases between them. CDR3 sequence (DNA): TGCGCCAGCAGCGTCACCAGGGGCCTGAACACTGAAGCTTTCTTT. The encoded protein is CASSVTRGLNTEAFF.

The J gene is TRBJ2-5, the V gene TRBV6-6; D may be TRBD2 (5 bases). CDR3 length: 14 amino acids. The germline V gene encodes CDR1 MNHNY and CDR2 SVGAGI (reference sequence). V lost 6 bases and J lost 1, with 12 bases in between. In nucleotides, the CDR3 is TGTGCCAGCAGGCGGGTGACTTCCCAAGAGACCCAGTACTTC. This translates into CASRRVTSQETQYF.

This clone was found once. The chain couples TRBV6-6 to TRBJ1-3; D may be TRBD1 (5 bases). The CDR3 sequence is 14 residues long. Trimming left V 6 bases short and J 0 bases short, with 9 bases between. Per the germline V gene, CDR1 is MNHNY and CDR2 is SVGAGI (reference sequence). The CDR3 DNA reads TGTGCCAGCAGCCCCAGGGACTCTGGAAACACCATATATTTT. This translates into CASSPRDSGNTIYF.

This sequence joins TRBV2 and TRBJ1-1; D unresolved. Trimming removed 4 bases at V and 5 bases at J, with 17 bases between. Germline loops: CDR1 SNHLY, CDR2 FYNNEI. The CDR3 covers 15 residues. The CDR3 nucleotides are TGTGCCAGCAGTGCAATACCCGCGTTGGGGACTGAAGCTTTCTTT. Translated, it gives CASSAIPALGTEAFF.

V gene TRBV5-6 combines with J gene TRBJ2-1; D remains ambiguous. This CDR3 spans 16 amino acids. Germline V lookup: CDR1 SGHDT, CDR2 YYEEEE. The V and J ends lost 3 bases and 3 bases respectively, with 16 bases between them. CDR3 sequence (DNA): TGTGCCAGCAGCTCGACGACGGAGCCGAACTACAATGAGCAGTTCTTC. It encodes CASSSTTEPNYNEQFF.

V and J are TRBV11-2 and TRBJ2-5, with TRBD2 matching over 11 bases. CDR1 SGHAT and CDR2 FQNNGV come from the germline V gene. V gave up 1 base and J gave up 7 bases; unmatched junction bases: 17. The CDR3 has 19 amino acids. The CDR3 sequence is CASSLVPSGGPGTRGTQYF. The CDR3 bases are TGTGCCAGCAGCTTAGTCCCTAGCGGGGGGCCCGGAACCCGGGGGACCCAGTACTTC.

This clone showed up just once. The rearrangement links TRBV7-2 to TRBJ1-1; TRBD1 might be the D (5 bases). The CDR3 loop spans 16 amino acids. V was trimmed by 5 bases and J by 8 bases, leaving 24 bases between them. In germline, CDR1 is SGHTA, CDR2 FQGNSA. The CDR3 sequence: CASSAPWGVGAAEAFF. The CDR3 DNA is TGTGCCAGCAGCGCCCCATGGGGGGTCGGAGCTGCGGAAGCTTTCTTT. The full variable domain, in which reference TRBV7-2 and TRBJ1-1 provide the parts outside the CDR3, is GAGVSQSPSNKVTEKGKDVELRCDPISGHTALYWYRQSLGQGLEFLIYFQGNSAPDKSGLPSDRFSAERTGGSVSTLTIQRTQQEDSAVYLCASSAPWGVGAAEAFFGQGTRLTVV.

In this sample, this clone turned up once. The chain couples TRBV6-1 to TRBJ1-5, with 7 bases aligning to TRBD1. The CDR3 is 15 residues long. Germline CDR1 reads MNHNS; CDR2 reads SASEGT. Losses at the gene ends were 0 bases for V and 2 bases for J; bases not matched to a gene: 1. CDR3 loop: CASSEATGGNQPQHF. DNA of the CDR3: TGTGCCAGCAGTGAAGCCACAGGGGGCAATCAGCCCCAGCATTTT.

This clone was counted once. The chain combines TRBV29-1 with TRBJ2-7; D gene ambiguous. Per germline, CDR1 SQVTM and CDR2 ANQGSEA. Trimming stripped 4 bases from V and 3 bases from J, with 7 bases between. The CDR3 totals 11 residues. The CDR3 DNA sequence: TGCAGCGTTGGAGAAATCTACGAGCAGTACTTC. Translating gives CSVGEIYEQYF.